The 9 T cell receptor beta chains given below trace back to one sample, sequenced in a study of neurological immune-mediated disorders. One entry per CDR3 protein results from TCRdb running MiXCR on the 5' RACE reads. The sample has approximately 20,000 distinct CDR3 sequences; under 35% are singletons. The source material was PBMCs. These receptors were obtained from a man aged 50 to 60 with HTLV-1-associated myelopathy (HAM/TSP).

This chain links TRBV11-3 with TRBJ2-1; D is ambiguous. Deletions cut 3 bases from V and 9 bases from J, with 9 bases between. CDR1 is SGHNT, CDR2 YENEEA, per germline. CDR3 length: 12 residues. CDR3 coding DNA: TGTGCCAGCAGCTTCCCTCGCTCTGAGCAGTTCTTC. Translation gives CASSFPRSEQFF.

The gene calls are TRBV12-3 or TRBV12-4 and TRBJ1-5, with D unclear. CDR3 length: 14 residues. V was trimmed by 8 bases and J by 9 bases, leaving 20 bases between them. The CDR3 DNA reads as TGTGCCAGCGCACCTCCCGGCGCGTTTCGGCCCCAGCATTTT. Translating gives CASAPPGAFRPQHF.

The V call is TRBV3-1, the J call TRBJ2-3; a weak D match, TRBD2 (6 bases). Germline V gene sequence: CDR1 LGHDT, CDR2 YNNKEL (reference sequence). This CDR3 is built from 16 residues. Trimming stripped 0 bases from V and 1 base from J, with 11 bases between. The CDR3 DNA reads TGTGCCAGCAGCCAAGATTTAGGAGGGGGCACAGATACGCAGTATTTT. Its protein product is CASSQDLGGGTDTQYF.

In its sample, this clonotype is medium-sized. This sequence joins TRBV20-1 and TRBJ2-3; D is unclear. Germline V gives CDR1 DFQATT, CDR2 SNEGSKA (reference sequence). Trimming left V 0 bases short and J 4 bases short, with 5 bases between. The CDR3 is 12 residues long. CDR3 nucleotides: TGCAGTGCTAGAGACTCCCCAGATACGCAGTATTTT. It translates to CSARDSPDTQYF.

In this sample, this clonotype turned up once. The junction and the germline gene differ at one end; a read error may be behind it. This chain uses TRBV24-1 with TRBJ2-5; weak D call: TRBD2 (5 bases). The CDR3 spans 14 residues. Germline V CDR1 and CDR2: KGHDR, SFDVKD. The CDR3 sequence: CATSGTDFQENQYF. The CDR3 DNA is TGTGCCACCAGTGGGACGGACTTCCAAGAGAACCAGTACTTC.

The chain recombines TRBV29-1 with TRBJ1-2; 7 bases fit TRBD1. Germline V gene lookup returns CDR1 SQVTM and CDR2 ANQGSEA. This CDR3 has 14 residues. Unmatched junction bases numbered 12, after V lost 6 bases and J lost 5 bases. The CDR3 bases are TGCAGCGTCGCCGACAGGGAAAGGCGGTATGGCTACACCTTC. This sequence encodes CSVADRERRYGYTF.

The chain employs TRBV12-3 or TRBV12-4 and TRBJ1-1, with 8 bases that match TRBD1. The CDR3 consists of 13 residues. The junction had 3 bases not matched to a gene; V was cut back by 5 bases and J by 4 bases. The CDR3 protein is CASSADRGTEAFF. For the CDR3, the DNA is TGTGCCAGCAGTGCAGACAGGGGCACTGAAGCTTTCTTT.

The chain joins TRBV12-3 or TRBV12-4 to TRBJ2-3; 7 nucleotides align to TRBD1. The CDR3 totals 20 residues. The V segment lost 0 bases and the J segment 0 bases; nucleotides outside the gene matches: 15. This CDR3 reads CASSLAPTGSGLFSTDTQYF. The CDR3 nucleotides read TGTGCCAGCAGTTTAGCCCCGACAGGGAGTGGGTTGTTCAGCACAGATACGCAGTATTTT.

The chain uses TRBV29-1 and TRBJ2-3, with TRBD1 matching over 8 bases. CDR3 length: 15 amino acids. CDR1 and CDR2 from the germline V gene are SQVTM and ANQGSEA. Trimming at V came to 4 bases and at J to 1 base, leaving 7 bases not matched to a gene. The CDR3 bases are TGCAGCGTTGTACGTGGCAGGGGGCGCACAGATACGCAGTATTTT. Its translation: CSVVRGRGRTDTQYF.